The TCR beta chain under discussion was sequenced for a study of beta chain features in type 1 diabetes. What was sequenced were expressed TCRB transcripts, since all of the isolated RNA had been reverse transcribed. Only in-frame clones appear in the TCRdb table, and some are missing; sequencing was by immunoSEQ multiplex PCR. This repertoire shows around 500,000 clones, roughly 11% found once; its top ten account for approximately 0.05%. The CDR3 is 13 amino acids. V was pared by 1 base and J by 4 bases, with 7 bases between. Germline CDR1 LNHNV, CDR2 YYDKDF (reference sequence). This sequence was found in a woman between 18 and 29 years old in good health. This chain uses TRBV15 with TRBJ1-2, with D uncertain. Sequencing was carried out using naive CD4+ T cells from blood. The CDR3 nucleotides are TGTGCCACCAGCAGAGGGCAGATCTATGGCTACACCTTC. It translates to CATSRGQIYGYTF.